This TCR beta chain was identified during a study of blood T cell repertoires in COVID-19. Germline CDR1 reads SGDLS; CDR2 reads YYNGEE. This CDR3 has 16 amino acids. The V segment lost 3 bases and the J segment 2 bases; nucleotides outside the gene matches: 6. Original methodology: Estimates of nucleated cell counts were drawn from the amplification of reference gene primers. Profiling relied on immunoSEQ multiplex PCR, and the TCRdb table lists in-frame clones only, not all of them. The V and J calls and clone size are taken from that table; D and trimming were inferred from the DNA. Counted here are some 150,000 clones, approximately 73% occurring once; the ten biggest clones make up around 4%.

The gene calls are TRBV9 and TRBJ1-1; 11 bases map to TRBD1. This TCR was sampled from a man aged 60 to 75 with acute or convalescent COVID-19. Sequencing used peripheral blood. CDR3 amino acids: CASSARDRGGNTEAFF. CDR3 bases: TGTGCCAGCAGCGCCCGGGACAGGGGGGGCAACACTGAAGCTTTCTTT.